This T cell receptor (beta chain) appears in the sequencing data of a study of blood T cell repertoires in COVID-19. As for the study in general: COVID-19 samples from acute and convalescent phases originated in the United States, Italy and Spain.

The data were produced by immunoSEQ multiplex PCR, yet TCRdb's version contains in-frame clones alone and is incomplete. Among under 250,000 clones listed, approximately 84% were seen once. The germline gives CDR1 MNHNY, CDR2 SVGAGI (reference sequence). The CDR3 sequence is 17 residues long. Trimming took 5 bases from V and 3 from J; bases not matched to a gene: 13. The clonotype originates from a woman aged 55-69 years with acute or convalescent COVID-19. The rearrangement joins TRBV6-6 to TRBJ1-5; 7 bases line up with TRBD1. The sequencing sample was made of peripheral blood. For the CDR3, the DNA is TGTGCCAGCAGTCCCCCACGTGCACAGGGGACCAATCAGCCCCAGCATTTT. Protein: CASSPPRAQGTNQPQHF.